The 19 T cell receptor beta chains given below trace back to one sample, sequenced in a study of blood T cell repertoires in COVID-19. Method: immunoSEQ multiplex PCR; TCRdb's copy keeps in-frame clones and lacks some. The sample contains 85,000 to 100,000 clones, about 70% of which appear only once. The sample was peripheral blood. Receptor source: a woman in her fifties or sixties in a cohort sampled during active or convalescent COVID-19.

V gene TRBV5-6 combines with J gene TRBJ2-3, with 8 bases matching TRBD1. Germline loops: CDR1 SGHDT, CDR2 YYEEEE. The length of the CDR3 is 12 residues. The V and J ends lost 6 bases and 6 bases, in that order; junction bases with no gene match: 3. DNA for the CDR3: TGTGCCAGCACCAGGGGGCTGGATACGCAGTATTTT. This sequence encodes CASTRGLDTQYF. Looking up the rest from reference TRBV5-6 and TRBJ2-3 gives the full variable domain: DAGVTQSPTHLIKTRGQQVTLRCSPKSGHDTVSWYQQALGQGPQFIFQYYEEEERQRGNFPDRFSGHQFPNYSSELNVNALLLGDSALYLCASTRGLDTQYFGPGTRLTVL.

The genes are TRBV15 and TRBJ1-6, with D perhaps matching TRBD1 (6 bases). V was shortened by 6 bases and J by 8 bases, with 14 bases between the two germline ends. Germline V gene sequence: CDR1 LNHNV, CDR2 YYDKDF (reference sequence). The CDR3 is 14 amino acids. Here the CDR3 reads CATSFSGDHSPLHF. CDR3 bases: TGTGCCACCAGTTTTTCAGGGGATCATTCACCCCTCCACTTT.

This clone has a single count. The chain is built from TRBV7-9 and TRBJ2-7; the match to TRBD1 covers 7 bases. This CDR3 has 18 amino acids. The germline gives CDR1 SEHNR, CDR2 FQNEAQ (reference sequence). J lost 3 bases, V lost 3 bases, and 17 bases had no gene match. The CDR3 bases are TGTGCCAGCAGCTTTCCCCGGGTTCAGGGGACAGCCTACTACGAGCAGTACTTC. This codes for CASSFPRVQGTAYYEQYF.

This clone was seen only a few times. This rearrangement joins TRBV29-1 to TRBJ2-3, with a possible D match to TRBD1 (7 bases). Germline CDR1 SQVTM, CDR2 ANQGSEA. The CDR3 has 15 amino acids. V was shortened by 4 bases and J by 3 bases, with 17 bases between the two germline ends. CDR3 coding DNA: TGCAGCGTTGTTCCTGTGGAGGGGGCTACAGATACGCAGTATTTT. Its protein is CSVVPVEGATDTQYF.

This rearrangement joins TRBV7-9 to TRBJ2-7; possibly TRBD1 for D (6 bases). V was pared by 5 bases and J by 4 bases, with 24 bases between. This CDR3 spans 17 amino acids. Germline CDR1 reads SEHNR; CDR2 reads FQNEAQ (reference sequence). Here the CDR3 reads CASSPARQALGVYEQYF. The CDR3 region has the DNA TGTGCCAGCAGCCCAGCTCGACAGGCTTTGGGGGTATACGAGCAGTACTTC.

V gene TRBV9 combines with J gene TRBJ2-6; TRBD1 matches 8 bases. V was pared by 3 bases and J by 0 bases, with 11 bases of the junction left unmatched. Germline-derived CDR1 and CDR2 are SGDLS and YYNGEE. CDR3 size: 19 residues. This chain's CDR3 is CASSARFGTGTSGANVLTF. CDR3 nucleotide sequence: TGTGCCAGCAGCGCCCGATTCGGGACAGGTACCTCTGGGGCCAACGTCCTGACTTTC. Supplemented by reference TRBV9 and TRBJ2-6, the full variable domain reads DSGVTQTPKHLITATGQRVTLRCSPRSGDLSVYWYQQSLDQGLQFLIQYYNGEERAKGNILERFSAQQFPDLHSELNLSSLELGDSALYFCASSARFGTGTSGANVLTFGAGSRLTVL.

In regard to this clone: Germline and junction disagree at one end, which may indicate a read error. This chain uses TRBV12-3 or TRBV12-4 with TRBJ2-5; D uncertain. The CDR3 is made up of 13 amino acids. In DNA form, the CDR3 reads TGTGCCAGCAGCTTAGACGGTGAAGAGACCCAGTACTTC. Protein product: CASSLDGEETQYF.

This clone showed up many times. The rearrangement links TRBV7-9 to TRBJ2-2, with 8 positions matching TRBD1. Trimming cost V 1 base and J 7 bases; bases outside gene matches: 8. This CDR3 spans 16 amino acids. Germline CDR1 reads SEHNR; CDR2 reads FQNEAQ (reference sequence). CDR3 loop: CASSLGSGGNVGELFF. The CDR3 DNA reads TGTGCCAGCAGCTTAGGGTCAGGGGGCAACGTCGGGGAGCTGTTTTTT.

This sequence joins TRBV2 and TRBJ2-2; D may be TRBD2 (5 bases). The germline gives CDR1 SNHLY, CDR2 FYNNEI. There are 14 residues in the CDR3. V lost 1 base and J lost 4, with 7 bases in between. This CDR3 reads CASSEVRATGELFF. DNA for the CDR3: TGTGCCAGCAGTGAAGTGAGGGCCACCGGGGAGCTGTTTTTT.

CDR3 DNA: TGTGCCAGCAGCCCCCAGGGGGCCAACACTGAAGCTTTCTTT. Encoded protein: CASSPQGANTEAFF. The chain carries TRBV9 and TRBJ1-1; TRBD1 aligns across 8 bases. This CDR3 comprises 14 residues. V was clipped by 4 bases and J by 2 bases; unmatched bases: 4. Germline V gene lookup returns CDR1 SGDLS and CDR2 YYNGEE.

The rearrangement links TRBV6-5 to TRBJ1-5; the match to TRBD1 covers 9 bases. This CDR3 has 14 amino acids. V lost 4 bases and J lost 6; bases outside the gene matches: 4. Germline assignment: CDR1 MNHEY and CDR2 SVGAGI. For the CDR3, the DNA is TGTGCCAGCAGTTTGGACAGGGGAGGTCAGCCCCAGCATTTT. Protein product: CASSLDRGGQPQHF.

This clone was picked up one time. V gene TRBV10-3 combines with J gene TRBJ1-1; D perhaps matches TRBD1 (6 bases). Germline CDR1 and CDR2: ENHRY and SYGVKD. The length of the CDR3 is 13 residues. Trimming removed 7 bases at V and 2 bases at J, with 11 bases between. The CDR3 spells CAITEQGNTEAFF. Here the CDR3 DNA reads TGTGCCATCACCGAACAGGGAAACACTGAAGCTTTCTTT.

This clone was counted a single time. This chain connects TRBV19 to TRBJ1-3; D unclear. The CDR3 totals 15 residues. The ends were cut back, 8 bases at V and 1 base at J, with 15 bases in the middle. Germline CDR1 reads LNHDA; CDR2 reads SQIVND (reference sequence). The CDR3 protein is CASHTPAGSGNTIYF. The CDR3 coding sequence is TGTGCCAGTCATACCCCCGCGGGGTCTGGAAACACCATATATTTT.

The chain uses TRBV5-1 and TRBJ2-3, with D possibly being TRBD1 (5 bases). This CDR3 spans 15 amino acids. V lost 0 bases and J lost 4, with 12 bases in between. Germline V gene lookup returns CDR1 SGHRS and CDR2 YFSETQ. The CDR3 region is CASSLALGDADTQYF. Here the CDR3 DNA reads TGCGCCAGCAGCTTGGCCCTAGGGGATGCAGATACGCAGTATTTT.

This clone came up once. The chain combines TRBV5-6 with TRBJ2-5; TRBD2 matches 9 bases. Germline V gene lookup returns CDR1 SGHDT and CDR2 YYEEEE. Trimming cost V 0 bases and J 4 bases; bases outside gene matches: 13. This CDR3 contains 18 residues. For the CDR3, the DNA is TGTGCCAGCAGCTTGGGCGGTTGGCGGGGGGGCCTCCGAGAGACCCAGTACTTC. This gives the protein CASSLGGWRGGLRETQYF.

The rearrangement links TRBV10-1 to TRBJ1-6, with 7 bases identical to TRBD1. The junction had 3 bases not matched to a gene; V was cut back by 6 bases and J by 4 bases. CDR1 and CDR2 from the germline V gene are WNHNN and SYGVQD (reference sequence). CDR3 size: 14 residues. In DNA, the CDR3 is TGCGCCAGCAGCGGGACAGCTTATAATTCACCCCTCCACTTT. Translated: CASSGTAYNSPLHF.

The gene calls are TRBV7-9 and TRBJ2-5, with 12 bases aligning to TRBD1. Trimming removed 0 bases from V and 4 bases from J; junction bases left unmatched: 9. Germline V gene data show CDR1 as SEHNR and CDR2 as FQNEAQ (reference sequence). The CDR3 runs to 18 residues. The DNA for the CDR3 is TGTGCCAGCAGCTTAGCGAGTGGGCGGGACAGGGGGCGAGAGACCCAGTACTTC. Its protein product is CASSLASGRDRGRETQYF. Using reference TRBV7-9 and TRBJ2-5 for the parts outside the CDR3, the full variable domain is DTGVSQNPRHKITKRGQNVTFRCDPISEHNRLYWYRQTLGQGPEFLTYFQNEAQLEKSRLLSDRFSAERPKGSFSTLEIQRTEQGDSAMYLCASSLASGRDRGRETQYFGPGTRLLVL.

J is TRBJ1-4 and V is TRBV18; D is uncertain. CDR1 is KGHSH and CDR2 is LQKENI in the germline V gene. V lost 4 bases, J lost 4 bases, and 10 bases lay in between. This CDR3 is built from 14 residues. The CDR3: CASSRLGSNEKLFF. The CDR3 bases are TGTGCCAGCTCACGACTTGGCAGTAATGAAAAACTGTTTTTT.

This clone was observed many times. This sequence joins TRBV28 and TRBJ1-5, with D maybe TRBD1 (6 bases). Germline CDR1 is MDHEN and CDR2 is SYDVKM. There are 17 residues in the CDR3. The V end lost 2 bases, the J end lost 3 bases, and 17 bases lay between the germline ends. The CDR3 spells CASSLISGHPYNQPQHF. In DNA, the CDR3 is TGTGCCAGCAGTTTAATTTCGGGACACCCGTACAATCAGCCCCAGCATTTT. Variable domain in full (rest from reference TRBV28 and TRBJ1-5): DVKVTQSSRYLVKRTGEKVFLECVQDMDHENMFWYRQDPGLGLRLIYFSYDVKMKEKGDIPEGYSVSREKKERFSLILESASTNQTSMYLCASSLISGHPYNQPQHFGDGTRLSIL.